This T cell receptor beta chain was captured by sequencing in a study of T-cell reconstitution after alpha-beta-depleted transplantation in children. Germline CDR1 and CDR2: SGHVS and FNYEAQ. V gave up 5 bases and J gave up 4 bases, with 17 bases separating them. This CDR3 contains 15 residues. Unique molecular identifiers tagged the TCRbeta library. MiXCR, run by TCRdb on the PCR reads, gives a single entry per CDR3 protein. The sample contains 200,000 to 250,000 distinct CDR3 sequences, around 9.5% of which appear only once. This clonotype was picked up many times. The chain employs TRBV7-6 and TRBJ1-1; D gene unclear. The sequencing used PBMCs from the stem cell graft donor, collected from the stem cell graft. This TCR was sampled from a human donor who donated a stem cell graft to a child with acute lymphoblastic leukemia. The CDR3 DNA is TGTGCCAGCAGCGCACGGCCAGTTGCTGGCACTGAAGCTTTCTTT. Translating gives CASSARPVAGTEAFF.